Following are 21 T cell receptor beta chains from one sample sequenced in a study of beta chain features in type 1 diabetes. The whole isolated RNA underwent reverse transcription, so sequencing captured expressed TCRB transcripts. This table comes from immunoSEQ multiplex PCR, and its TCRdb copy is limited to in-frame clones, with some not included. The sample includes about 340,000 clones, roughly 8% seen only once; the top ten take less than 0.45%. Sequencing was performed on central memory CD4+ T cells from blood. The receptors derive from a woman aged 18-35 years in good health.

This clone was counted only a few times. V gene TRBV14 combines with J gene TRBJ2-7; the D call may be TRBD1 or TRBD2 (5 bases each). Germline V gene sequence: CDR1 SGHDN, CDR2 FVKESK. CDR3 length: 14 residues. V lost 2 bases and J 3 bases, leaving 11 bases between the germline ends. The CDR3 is CASSQTGTYYEQYF. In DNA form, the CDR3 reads TGTGCCAGCAGCCAAACCGGGACCTACTACGAGCAGTACTTC.

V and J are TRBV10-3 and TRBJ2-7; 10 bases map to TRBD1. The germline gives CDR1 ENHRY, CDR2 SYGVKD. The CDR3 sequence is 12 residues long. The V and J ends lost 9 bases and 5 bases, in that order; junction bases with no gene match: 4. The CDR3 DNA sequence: TGTGCCATTATGGACAGGGGGGACGAGCAGTACTTC. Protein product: CAIMDRGDEQYF.

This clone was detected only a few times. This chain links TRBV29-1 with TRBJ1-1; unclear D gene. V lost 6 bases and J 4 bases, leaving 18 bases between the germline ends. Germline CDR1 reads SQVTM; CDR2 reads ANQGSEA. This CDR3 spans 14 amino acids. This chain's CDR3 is CSVTFLGSGTEAFF. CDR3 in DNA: TGCAGCGTAACCTTTTTGGGCTCGGGCACTGAAGCTTTCTTT.

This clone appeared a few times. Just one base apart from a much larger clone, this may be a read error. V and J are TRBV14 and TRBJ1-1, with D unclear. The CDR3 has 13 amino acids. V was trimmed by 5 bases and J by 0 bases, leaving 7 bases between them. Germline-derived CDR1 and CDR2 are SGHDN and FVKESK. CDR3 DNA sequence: TGTGCCAGCAGCTTTAGCATGAACACTGAAGCTTTCTTT. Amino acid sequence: CASSFSMNTEAFF.

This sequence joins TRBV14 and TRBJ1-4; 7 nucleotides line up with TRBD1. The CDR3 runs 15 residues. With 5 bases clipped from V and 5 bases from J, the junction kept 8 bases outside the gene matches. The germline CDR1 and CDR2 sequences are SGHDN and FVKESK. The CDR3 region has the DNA TGTGCCAGCAGCAGCAGGACAGGCTTGAATGAAAAACTGTTTTTT. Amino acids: CASSSRTGLNEKLFF.

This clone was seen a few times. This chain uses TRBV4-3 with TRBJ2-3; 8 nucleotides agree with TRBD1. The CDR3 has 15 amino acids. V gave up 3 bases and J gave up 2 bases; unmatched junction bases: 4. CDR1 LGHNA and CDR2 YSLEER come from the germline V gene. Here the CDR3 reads CASSHQGANTDTQYF. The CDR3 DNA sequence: TGCGCCAGCAGCCACCAGGGGGCGAACACAGATACGCAGTATTTT.

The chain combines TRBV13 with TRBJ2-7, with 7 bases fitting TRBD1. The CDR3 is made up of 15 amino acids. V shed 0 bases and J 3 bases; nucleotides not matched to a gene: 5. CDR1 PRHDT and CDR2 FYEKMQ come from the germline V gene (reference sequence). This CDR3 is CASSLGGTVGYEQYF. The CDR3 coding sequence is TGTGCCAGCAGCTTAGGAGGGACAGTCGGCTACGAGCAGTACTTC. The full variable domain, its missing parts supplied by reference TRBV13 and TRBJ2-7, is AAGVIQSPRHLIKEKRETATLKCYPIPRHDTVYWYQQGPGQDPQFLISFYEKMQSDKGSIPDRFSAQQFSDYHSELNMSSLELGDSALYFCASSLGGTVGYEQYFGPGTRLTVT.

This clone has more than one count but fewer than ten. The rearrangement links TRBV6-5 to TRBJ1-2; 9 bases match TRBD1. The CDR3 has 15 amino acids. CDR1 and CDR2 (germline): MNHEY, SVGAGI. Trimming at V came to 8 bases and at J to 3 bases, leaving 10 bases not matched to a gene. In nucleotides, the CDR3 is TGTGCCAGCTATAACGCCGGGACAGGGTACTATGGCTACACCTTC. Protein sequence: CASYNAGTGYYGYTF.

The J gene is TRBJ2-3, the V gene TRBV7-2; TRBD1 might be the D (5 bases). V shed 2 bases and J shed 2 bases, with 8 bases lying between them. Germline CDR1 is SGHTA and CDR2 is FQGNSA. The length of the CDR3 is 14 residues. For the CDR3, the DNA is TGTGCCAGCAGCTTAAACAGGATCACAGATACGCAGTATTTT. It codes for CASSLNRITDTQYF.

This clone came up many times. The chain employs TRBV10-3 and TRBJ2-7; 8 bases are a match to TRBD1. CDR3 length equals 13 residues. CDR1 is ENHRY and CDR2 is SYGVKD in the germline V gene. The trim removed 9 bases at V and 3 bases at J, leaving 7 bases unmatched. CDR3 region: CAIRQGSNYEQYF. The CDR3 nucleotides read TGTGCCATTCGACAGGGGTCGAACTACGAGCAGTACTTC.

The DNA of the CDR3 is TGTGCCAGCAGCCGCGACAGGGTTTTACATCAGCCCCAGCATTTT. Translation gives CASSRDRVLHQPQHF. The chain carries TRBV9 and TRBJ1-5, with 7 bases that match TRBD1. Germline V gene data show CDR1 as SGDLS and CDR2 as YYNGEE. After removal of 4 bases from V and 5 bases from J, the junction contained 9 bases not matched to a gene. The CDR3 consists of 15 residues.

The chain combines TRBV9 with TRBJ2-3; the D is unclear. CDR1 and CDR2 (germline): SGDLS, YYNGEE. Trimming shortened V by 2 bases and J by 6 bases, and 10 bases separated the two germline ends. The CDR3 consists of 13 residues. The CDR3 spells CASSVSRGDTQYF. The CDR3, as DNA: TGTGCCAGCAGCGTGAGCCGTGGGGATACGCAGTATTTT. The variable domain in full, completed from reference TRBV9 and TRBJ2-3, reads DSGVTQTPKHLITATGQRVTLRCSPRSGDLSVYWYQQSLDQGLQFLIQYYNGEERAKGNILERFSAQQFPDLHSELNLSSLELGDSALYFCASSVSRGDTQYFGPGTRLTVL.

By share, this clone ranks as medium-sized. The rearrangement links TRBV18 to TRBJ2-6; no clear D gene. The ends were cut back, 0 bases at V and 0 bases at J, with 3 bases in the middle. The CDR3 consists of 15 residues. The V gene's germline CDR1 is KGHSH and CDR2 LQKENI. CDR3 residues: CASSPPRSGANVLTF. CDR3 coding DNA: TGTGCCAGCTCACCACCGCGCTCTGGGGCCAACGTCCTGACTTTC.

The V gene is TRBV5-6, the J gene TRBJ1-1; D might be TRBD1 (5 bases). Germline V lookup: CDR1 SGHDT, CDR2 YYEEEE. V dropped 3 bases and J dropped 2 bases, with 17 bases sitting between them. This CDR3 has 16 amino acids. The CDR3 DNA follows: TGTGCCAGCAGCTCACTGGCGGTAGGGGAAAACACTGAAGCTTTCTTT. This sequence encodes CASSSLAVGENTEAFF.

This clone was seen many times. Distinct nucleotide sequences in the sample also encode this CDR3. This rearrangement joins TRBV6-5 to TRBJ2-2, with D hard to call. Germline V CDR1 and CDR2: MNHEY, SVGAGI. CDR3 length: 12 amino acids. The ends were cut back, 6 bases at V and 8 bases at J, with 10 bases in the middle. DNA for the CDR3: TGTGCCAGCAGCCTACAATCTGGGGAGCTGTTTTTT. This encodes CASSLQSGELFF.

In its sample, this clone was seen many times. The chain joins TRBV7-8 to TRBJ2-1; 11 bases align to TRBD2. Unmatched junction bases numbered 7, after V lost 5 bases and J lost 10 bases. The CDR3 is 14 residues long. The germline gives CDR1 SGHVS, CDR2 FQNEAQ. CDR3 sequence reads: CASSDTSGRKEQFF. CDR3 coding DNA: TGTGCCAGCAGCGATACTAGCGGGAGAAAGGAGCAGTTCTTC. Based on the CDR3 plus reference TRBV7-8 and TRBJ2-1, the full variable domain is GAGVSQSPRYKVAKRGQDVALRCDPISGHVSLFWYQQALGQGPEFLTYFQNEAQLDKSGLPSDRFFAERPEGSVSTLKIQRTQQEDSAVYLCASSDTSGRKEQFFGPGTRLTVL.

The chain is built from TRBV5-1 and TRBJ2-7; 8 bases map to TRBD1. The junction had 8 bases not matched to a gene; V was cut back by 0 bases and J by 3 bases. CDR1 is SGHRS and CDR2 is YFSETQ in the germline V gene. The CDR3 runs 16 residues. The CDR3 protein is CASSLADRTGNYEQYF. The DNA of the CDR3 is TGCGCCAGCAGCTTGGCCGATAGGACAGGGAACTACGAGCAGTACTTC.

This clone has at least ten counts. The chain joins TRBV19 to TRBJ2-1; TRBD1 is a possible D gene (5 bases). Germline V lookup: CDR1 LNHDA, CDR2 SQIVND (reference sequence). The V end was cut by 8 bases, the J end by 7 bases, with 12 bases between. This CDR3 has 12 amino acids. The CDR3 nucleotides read TGTGCCAGTGGGCAGGGTGGGAATGAGCAGTTCTTC. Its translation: CASGQGGNEQFF. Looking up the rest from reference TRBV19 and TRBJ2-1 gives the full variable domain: DGGITQSPKYLFRKEGQNVTLSCEQNLNHDAMYWYRQDPGQGLRLIYYSQIVNDFQKGDIAEGYSVSREKKESFPLTVTSAQKNPTAFYLCASGQGGNEQFFGPGTRLTVL.

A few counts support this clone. CDR3 in amino acids: CASSFGPSEETQYF. The CDR3 DNA reads as TGCGCCAGCAGCTTCGGGCCTAGCGAAGAGACCCAGTACTTC. The chain carries TRBV5-1 and TRBJ2-5, with D perhaps TRBD2 (6 bases). Germline lookup yields CDR1 SGHRS and CDR2 YFSETQ. This CDR3 is 14 amino acids long. V lost 2 bases to trimming and J lost 3 bases, with 11 bases between them.

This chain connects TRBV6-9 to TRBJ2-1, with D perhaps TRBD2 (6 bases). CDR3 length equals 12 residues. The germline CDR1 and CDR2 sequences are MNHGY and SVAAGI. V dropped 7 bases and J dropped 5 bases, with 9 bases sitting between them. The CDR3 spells CASTGGDNEQFF. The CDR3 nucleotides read TGTGCCAGCACGGGCGGGGACAATGAGCAGTTCTTC.

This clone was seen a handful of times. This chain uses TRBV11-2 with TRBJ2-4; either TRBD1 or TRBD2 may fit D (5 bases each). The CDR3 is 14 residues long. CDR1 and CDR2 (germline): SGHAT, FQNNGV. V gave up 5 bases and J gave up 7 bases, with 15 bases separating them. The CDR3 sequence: CASSTGLTINIQYF. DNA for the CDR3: TGTGCCAGCAGCACAGGACTGACGATTAACATTCAGTACTTC.